The clone carrying this T cell receptor (beta chain) was seen at least ten times. The antigen is not known. The data are from a study of CD8 T cells in ankylosing spondylitis. Study results and limitations: Researchers reportedly found disease-linked clones significantly enriched in matched ankylosing spondylitis synovial fluid. Before this, some motif variants had been reported in reactive arthritis synovial fluid and blood. With a CD8+ phenotype, disease-linked clones were relatively rare in peripheral blood. In ankylosing spondylitis blood, a motif of about eight highly homologous TCR beta variants appeared characteristic.

Using quantitative 5'-RACE with molecular barcodes, the authors made TCR beta libraries. TCRdb itself ran the 5' RACE reads through MiXCR, one entry per CDR3 protein. The sample lists 250,000 to 350,000 distinct CDR3 sequences; 7.5% to 9% were seen once. Trimming took off 1 base at V and 4 bases at J, with 6 bases between the two ends. The CDR3 totals 13 residues. The genes are TRBV12-3 or TRBV12-4 and TRBJ2-3; D is ambiguous. This clonotype originated in a male donor with ankylosing spondylitis. The sample comprised blood, either unsorted or a sorted T cell fraction (not recorded which). The CDR3, as DNA: TGTGCCAGCAGTTTAGTTGGCTCAGATACGCAGTATTTT. It encodes CASSLVGSDTQYF.